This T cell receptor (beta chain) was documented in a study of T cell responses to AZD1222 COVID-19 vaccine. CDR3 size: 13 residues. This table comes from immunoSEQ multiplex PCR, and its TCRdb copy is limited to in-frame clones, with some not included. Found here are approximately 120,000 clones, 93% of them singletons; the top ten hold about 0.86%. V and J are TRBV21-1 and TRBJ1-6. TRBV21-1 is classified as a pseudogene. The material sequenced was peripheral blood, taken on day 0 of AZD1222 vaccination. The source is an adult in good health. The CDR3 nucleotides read TGTGCCAGCCCAGCCGGGGGCGGTTCACCCCTCCACTTT. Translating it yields CASPAGGGSPLHF.